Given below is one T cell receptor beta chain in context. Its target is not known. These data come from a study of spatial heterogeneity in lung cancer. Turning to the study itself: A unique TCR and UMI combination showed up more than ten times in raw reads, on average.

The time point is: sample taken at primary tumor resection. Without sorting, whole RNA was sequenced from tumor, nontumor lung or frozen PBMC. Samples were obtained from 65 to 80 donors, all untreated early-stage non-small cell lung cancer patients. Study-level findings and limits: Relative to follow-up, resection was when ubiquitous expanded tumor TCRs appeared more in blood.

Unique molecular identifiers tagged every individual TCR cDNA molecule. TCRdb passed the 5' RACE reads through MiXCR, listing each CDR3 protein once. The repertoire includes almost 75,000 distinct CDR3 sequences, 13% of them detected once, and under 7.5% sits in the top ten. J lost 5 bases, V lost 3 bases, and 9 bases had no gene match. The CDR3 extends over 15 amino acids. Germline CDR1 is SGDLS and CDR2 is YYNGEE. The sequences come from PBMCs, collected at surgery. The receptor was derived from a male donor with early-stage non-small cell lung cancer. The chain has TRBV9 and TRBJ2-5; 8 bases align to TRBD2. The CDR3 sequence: CASSGTGGPVETQYF. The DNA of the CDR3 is TGTGCCAGCAGCGGGACGGGAGGGCCGGTTGAGACCCAGTACTTC.